This is a list of T cell receptor beta chains from one sample in a study of blood T cell repertoires in COVID-19. Sequencing used immunoSEQ multiplex PCR; TCRdb keeps in-frame clones, though not all of them. The sample includes 120,000 or so clones, approximately 83% of them seen just once. Sequencing was carried out using peripheral blood. These receptors were obtained from a woman aged 50 to 60 with acute or convalescent COVID-19. Both conserved end residues are part of each CDR3.

v_call	j_call	cdr3_aa
TRBV27	TRBJ1-5	CASSTLLRGRNQPQHF
TRBV14	TRBJ2-1	CASSQGRGINEQFF
TRBV2	TRBJ2-1	CASSEARNRDNEQFF
TRBV29-1	TRBJ2-7	CSVAIATDEQYF
TRBV19	TRBJ2-3	CASTPLGTSTDTQYF
TRBV5-1	TRBJ2-7	CASSTGADLYEQYF
TRBV19	TRBJ1-2	CASSILGANGYTF
TRBV25-1	TRBJ2-3	CASSELSWTDTQYF
TRBV19	TRBJ2-5	CASSIGYRVGTQETQYF
TRBV12-5	TRBJ2-2	CASGLVGLAGGELFF
TRBV19	TRBJ1-2	CASSIDGTLGYGYTF
TRBV5-1	TRBJ2-1	CASSGSGGAEYEQFF
TRBV5-1	TRBJ1-1	CASSLNRQVNTEAFF
TRBV6-1	TRBJ2-7	CASSAPGTGILTYEQYF
TRBV24-1	TRBJ2-1	CATSDLSKEGRGRNEQFF